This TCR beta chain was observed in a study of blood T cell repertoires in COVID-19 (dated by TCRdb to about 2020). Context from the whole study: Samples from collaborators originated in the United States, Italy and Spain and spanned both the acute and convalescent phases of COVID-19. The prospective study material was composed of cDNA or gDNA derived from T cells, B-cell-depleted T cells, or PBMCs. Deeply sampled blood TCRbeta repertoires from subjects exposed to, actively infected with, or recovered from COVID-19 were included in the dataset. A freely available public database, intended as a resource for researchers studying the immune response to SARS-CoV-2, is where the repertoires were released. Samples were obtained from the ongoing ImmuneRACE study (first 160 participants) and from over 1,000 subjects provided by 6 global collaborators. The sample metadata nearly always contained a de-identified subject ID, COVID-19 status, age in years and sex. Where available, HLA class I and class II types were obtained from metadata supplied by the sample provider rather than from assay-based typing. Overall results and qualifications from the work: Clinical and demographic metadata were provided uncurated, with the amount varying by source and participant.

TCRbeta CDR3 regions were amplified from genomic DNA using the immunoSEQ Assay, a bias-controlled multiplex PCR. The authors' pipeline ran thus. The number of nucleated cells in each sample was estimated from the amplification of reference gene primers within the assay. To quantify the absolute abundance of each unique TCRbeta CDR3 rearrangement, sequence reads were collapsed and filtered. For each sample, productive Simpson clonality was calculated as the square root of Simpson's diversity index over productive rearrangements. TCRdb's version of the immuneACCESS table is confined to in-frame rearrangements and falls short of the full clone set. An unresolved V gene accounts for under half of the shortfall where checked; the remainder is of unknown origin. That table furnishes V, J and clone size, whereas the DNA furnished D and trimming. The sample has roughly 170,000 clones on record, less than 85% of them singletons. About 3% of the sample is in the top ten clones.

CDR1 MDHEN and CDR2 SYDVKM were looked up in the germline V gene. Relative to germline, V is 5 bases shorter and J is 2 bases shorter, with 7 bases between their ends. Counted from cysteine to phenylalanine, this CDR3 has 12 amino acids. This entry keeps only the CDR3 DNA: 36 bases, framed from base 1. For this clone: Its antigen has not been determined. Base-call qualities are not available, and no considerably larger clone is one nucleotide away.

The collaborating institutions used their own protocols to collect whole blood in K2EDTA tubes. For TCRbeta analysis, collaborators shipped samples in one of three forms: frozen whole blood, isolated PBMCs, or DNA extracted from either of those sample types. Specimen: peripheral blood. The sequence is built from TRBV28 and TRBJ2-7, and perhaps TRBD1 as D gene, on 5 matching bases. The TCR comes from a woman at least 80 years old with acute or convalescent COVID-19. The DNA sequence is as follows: TGTGCCAGCAGTCAGACAGCCTACGAGCAGTACTTC. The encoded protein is CASSQTAYEQYF.